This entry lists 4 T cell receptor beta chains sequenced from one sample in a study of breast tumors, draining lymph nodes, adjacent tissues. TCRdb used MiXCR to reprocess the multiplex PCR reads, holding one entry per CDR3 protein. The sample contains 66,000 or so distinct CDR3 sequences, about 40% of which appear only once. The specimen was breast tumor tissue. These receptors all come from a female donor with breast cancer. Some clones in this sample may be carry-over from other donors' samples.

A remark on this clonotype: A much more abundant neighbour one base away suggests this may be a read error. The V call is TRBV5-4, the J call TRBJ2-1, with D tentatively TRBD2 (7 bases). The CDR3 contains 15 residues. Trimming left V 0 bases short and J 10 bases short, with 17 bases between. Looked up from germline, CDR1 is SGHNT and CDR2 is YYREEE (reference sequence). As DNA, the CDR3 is TGTGCCAGCAGCTTGGCCTGGCCGGGGGGCAAGGAGCAGTTCTTC. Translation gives CASSLAWPGGKEQFF. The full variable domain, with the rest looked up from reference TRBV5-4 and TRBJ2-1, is ETGVTQSPTHLIKTRGQQVTLRCSSQSGHNTVSWYQQALGQGPQFIFQYYREEENGRGNFPPRFSGLQFPNYSSELNVNALELDDSALYLCASSLAWPGGKEQFFGPGTRLTVL.

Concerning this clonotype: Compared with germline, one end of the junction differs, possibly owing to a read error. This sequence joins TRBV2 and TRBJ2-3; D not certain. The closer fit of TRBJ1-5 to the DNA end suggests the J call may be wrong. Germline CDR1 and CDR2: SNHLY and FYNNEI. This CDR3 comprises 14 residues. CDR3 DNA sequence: TGTGCCGGCAGAGCCATGGGTTACACAGATACGCAGCATTTT. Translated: CAGRAMGYTDTQHF.

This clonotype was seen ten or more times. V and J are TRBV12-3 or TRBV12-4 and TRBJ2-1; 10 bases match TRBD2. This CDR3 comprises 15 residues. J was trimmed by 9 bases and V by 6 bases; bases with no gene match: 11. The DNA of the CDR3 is TGTGCCAGCAGAAAGAGCGGGGGGGGTGTGGCTGAGCAGTTCTTC. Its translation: CASRKSGGGVAEQFF.

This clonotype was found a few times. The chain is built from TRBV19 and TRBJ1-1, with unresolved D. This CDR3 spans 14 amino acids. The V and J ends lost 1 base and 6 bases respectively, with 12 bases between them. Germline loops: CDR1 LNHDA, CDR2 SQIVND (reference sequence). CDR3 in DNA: TGTGCCAGTAGTATAGCTGACTGGACGGCTGAAGCTTTCTTT. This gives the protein CASSIADWTAEAFF.